This TCR beta chain was sequenced during a study of shared clonotypes between healthy human individuals. In the study overall: With ages of 18 to 49, the donors were a couple of women and three men.

The germline gives CDR1 SGHVS, CDR2 FQNEAQ. The trim removed 10 bases at V and 4 bases at J, leaving 9 bases unmatched. This CDR3 has 13 residues. CD45RO negativity and positive selection for CCR7 defined naive CD8 cells, a population that excluded terminally differentiated effector memory CD45RA+ cells. Data came from immunoSEQ multiplex PCR; TCRdb stores just in-frame clones and leaves some out. The data contain 2 million to 2.5 million clones, over 85% of them singletons. The J gene is TRBJ1-1, the V gene TRBV7-8, with 7 bases aligning to TRBD1. The sequence was obtained from a young man in good health. The source material was naive CD8+ T cells sorted from blood. The DNA for the CDR3 is TGTGCCACCACCGGGACAGCGAGCACTGAAGCTTTCTTT. Translation gives CATTGTASTEAFF. The complete variable domain, with remaining parts taken from reference TRBV7-8 and TRBJ1-1, reads GAGVSQSPRYKVAKRGQDVALRCDPISGHVSLFWYQQALGQGPEFLTYFQNEAQLDKSGLPSDRFFAERPEGSVSTLKIQRTQQEDSAVYLCATTGTASTEAFFGQGTRLTVV.